A selection of T cell receptor beta chains follows, all from one sample in a study of blood T cell repertoires in COVID-19. Method: immunoSEQ multiplex PCR; TCRdb's copy keeps in-frame clones and lacks some. The sample yields roughly 120,000 clones, about 89% seen once. Sequencing input: peripheral blood. All receptors come from a man aged 35-49 years with acute or convalescent COVID-19. Each CDR3 is given with its conserved first and last residue. Fields, in order: J gene, clone size, V gene, D gene, CDR3 protein, CDR3 DNA. The D gene is left open where the match is weak. Rows may omit the clone size; those that give it use once, few, many or a size class.

J gene: TRBJ2-1; clone size: .; V gene: TRBV29-1; D gene: TRBD2; CDR3 protein: CSVNSRTSGSGEQFF; CDR3 DNA: TGCAGCGTAAATTCGAGGACTAGCGGGAGTGGTGAGCAGTTCTTC
J gene: TRBJ2-5; clone size: .; V gene: TRBV24-1; D gene: TRBD2; CDR3 protein: CATSDPSGRADETQYF; CDR3 DNA: TGTGCCACCAGTGATCCTAGCGGGAGGGCCGACGAGACCCAGTACTTC
J gene: TRBJ1-4; clone size: .; V gene: TRBV3-1/TRBV3-2; D gene: .; CDR3 protein: CASSLQGGGNEKLFF; CDR3 DNA: TGTGCCAGCAGCCTTCAGGGAGGGGGTAACGAAAAACTGTTTTTT
J gene: TRBJ2-7; clone size: .; V gene: TRBV2; D gene: .; CDR3 protein: CASTLGGWEQYF; CDR3 DNA: TGTGCCAGCACCCTCGGGGGTTGGGAGCAGTACTTC
J gene: TRBJ1-2; clone size: .; V gene: TRBV19; D gene: .; CDR3 protein: CASSIDQQGGSYGYTF; CDR3 DNA: TGTGCCAGTAGTATAGATCAGCAGGGCGGCAGCTATGGCTACACCTTC
J gene: TRBJ1-2; clone size: few; V gene: TRBV12-5; D gene: TRBD1; CDR3 protein: CASGLERGGLGYGYTF; CDR3 DNA: TGTGCTAGTGGTTTGGAAAGAGGGGGCCTCGGCTATGGCTACACCTTC
J gene: TRBJ2-7; clone size: .; V gene: TRBV11-2; D gene: .; CDR3 protein: CASSSHRAGIYEQYF; CDR3 DNA: TGTGCCAGCAGCTCCCACAGGGCAGGGATCTACGAGCAGTACTTC
J gene: TRBJ1-3; clone size: .; V gene: TRBV30; D gene: TRBD1; CDR3 protein: CAWAQGASGNTIYF; CDR3 DNA: TGTGCCTGGGCACAGGGGGCATCCGGAAACACCATATATTTT
J gene: TRBJ2-5; clone size: .; V gene: TRBV5-1; D gene: TRBD2; CDR3 protein: CASSGVAGEETQYF; CDR3 DNA: TGCGCCAGCAGCGGGGTAGCGGGAGAAGAGACCCAGTACTTC
J gene: TRBJ2-1; clone size: .; V gene: TRBV2; D gene: TRBD2; CDR3 protein: CASSGTRRTSPLDEQFF; CDR3 DNA: TGTGCCAGCAGTGGGACTAGGCGGACTAGCCCCTTAGATGAGCAGTTCTTC
J gene: TRBJ2-1; clone size: .; V gene: TRBV5-1; D gene: TRBD2; CDR3 protein: CASSFYGGGARDEQFF; CDR3 DNA: TGCGCCAGCAGCTTCTACGGCGGGGGGGCCAGGGATGAGCAGTTCTTC
J gene: TRBJ2-7; clone size: .; V gene: TRBV15; D gene: TRBD2; CDR3 protein: CATSRAGGVYEQYF; CDR3 DNA: TGTGCCACCAGCAGAGCGGGAGGCGTCTACGAGCAGTACTTC
J gene: TRBJ2-7; clone size: .; V gene: TRBV30; D gene: TRBD1; CDR3 protein: CAWSRDSNPYEQYF; CDR3 DNA: TGTGCCTGGAGTAGGGACAGCAACCCCTACGAGCAGTACTTC
J gene: TRBJ1-3; clone size: .; V gene: TRBV30; D gene: .; CDR3 protein: CAWTTGDSGNTIYF; CDR3 DNA: TGTGCCTGGACTACGGGGGACTCTGGAAACACCATATATTTT
J gene: TRBJ1-2; clone size: .; V gene: TRBV6-5; D gene: .; CDR3 protein: CASSYSKSGNYGYTF; CDR3 DNA: TGTGCCAGCAGTTACTCGAAGTCCGGGAACTATGGCTACACCTTC
J gene: TRBJ1-3; clone size: .; V gene: TRBV7-6; D gene: TRBD1; CDR3 protein: CASSPRGQLSGNTIYF; CDR3 DNA: TGTGCCAGCAGCCCAAGGGGACAGCTCTCTGGAAACACCATATATTTT
J gene: TRBJ1-2; clone size: .; V gene: TRBV18; D gene: .; CDR3 protein: CASSPPETQGYGYTF; CDR3 DNA: TGTGCCAGCTCACCACCCGAGACTCAAGGCTATGGCTACACCTTC
J gene: TRBJ2-7; clone size: .; V gene: TRBV24-1; D gene: TRBD1; CDR3 protein: CATSDSRDRGHGEQYF; CDR3 DNA: TGTGCCACCAGTGATTCCCGGGACAGGGGGCATGGTGAGCAGTACTTC
J gene: TRBJ1-1; clone size: .; V gene: TRBV3-1/TRBV3-2; D gene: .; CDR3 protein: CASGYGTPYGDTEAFF; CDR3 DNA: TGTGCCAGCGGTTACGGGACACCGTATGGGGACACTGAAGCTTTCTTT
J gene: TRBJ2-5; clone size: .; V gene: TRBV6-5; D gene: TRBD1; CDR3 protein: CASSSRQGARETQYF; CDR3 DNA: TGTGCCAGCAGTTCCAGACAGGGGGCTAGGGAGACCCAGTACTTC
J gene: TRBJ2-5; clone size: .; V gene: TRBV5-1; D gene: .; CDR3 protein: CASSLSVPQEETQYF; CDR3 DNA: TGCGCCAGCAGCTTAAGCGTCCCCCAAGAGGAGACCCAGTACTTC
J gene: TRBJ1-2; clone size: .; V gene: TRBV19; D gene: .; CDR3 protein: CASSSGFIYGYTF; CDR3 DNA: TGTGCCAGTAGCTCGGGGTTCATCTATGGCTACACCTTC
J gene: TRBJ2-2; clone size: .; V gene: TRBV10-3; D gene: TRBD2; CDR3 protein: CAIRLAGGGGTGELFF; CDR3 DNA: TGTGCCATCCGACTAGCGGGAGGGGGAGGCACCGGGGAGCTGTTTTTT
J gene: TRBJ1-5; clone size: .; V gene: TRBV23-1; D gene: TRBD1; CDR3 protein: CASSHPDREPQHF; CDR3 DNA: TGCGCCAGCAGTCACCCGGACAGGGAGCCCCAGCATTTT
J gene: TRBJ2-1; clone size: .; V gene: TRBV14; D gene: TRBD2; CDR3 protein: CASSPRLGGYNEQFF; CDR3 DNA: TGTGCCAGCAGCCCACGCCTGGGAGGGTACAATGAGCAGTTCTTC
J gene: TRBJ1-1; clone size: .; V gene: TRBV6-2/TRBV6-3; D gene: .; CDR3 protein: CASSQSTGGWLGTEAFF; CDR3 DNA: TGTGCCAGCAGCCAGAGTACGGGTGGGTGGTTGGGCACTGAAGCTTTCTTT
J gene: TRBJ2-1; clone size: .; V gene: TRBV29-1; D gene: TRBD2; CDR3 protein: CSVGLAGGHEQFF; CDR3 DNA: TGCAGCGTGGGACTAGCGGGGGGGCACGAGCAGTTCTTC
J gene: TRBJ1-1; clone size: .; V gene: TRBV7-8; D gene: TRBD1; CDR3 protein: CASSFRDRGWDTEAFF; CDR3 DNA: TGTGCCAGCAGCTTCCGGGACAGGGGATGGGACACTGAAGCTTTCTTT
J gene: TRBJ2-5; clone size: once; V gene: TRBV4-1; D gene: .; CDR3 protein: CASSQARGGETQYF; CDR3 DNA: TGCGCCAGCAGCCAAGCAAGGGGGGGAGAGACCCAGTACTTC
J gene: TRBJ2-7; clone size: once; V gene: TRBV6-5; D gene: TRBD1; CDR3 protein: CASTFSGQGAGYEQYF; CDR3 DNA: TGTGCCAGCACTTTCTCGGGACAGGGGGCGGGCTACGAGCAGTACTTC
J gene: TRBJ2-7; clone size: few; V gene: TRBV11-3; D gene: .; CDR3 protein: CASSLRTGYEQYF; CDR3 DNA: TGTGCCAGCAGCTTAAGAACAGGTTACGAGCAGTACTTC
J gene: TRBJ1-4; clone size: .; V gene: TRBV18; D gene: .; CDR3 protein: CASSPAGVATNEKLFF; CDR3 DNA: TGTGCCAGCTCACCCGCAGGCGTCGCAACTAATGAAAAACTGTTTTTT
J gene: TRBJ1-2; clone size: .; V gene: TRBV11-2; D gene: .; CDR3 protein: CASSADSYGYTF; CDR3 DNA: TGTGCCAGCAGCGCGGACAGCTATGGCTACACCTTC
J gene: TRBJ1-5; clone size: .; V gene: TRBV18; D gene: .; CDR3 protein: CASSPGLNQPQHF; CDR3 DNA: TGTGCCAGCTCACCGGGACTAAATCAGCCCCAGCATTTT
J gene: TRBJ2-1; clone size: .; V gene: TRBV11-3; D gene: .; CDR3 protein: CASSLDRQGNEQFF; CDR3 DNA: TGTGCCAGCAGCTTAGATAGGCAGGGCAATGAGCAGTTCTTC
J gene: TRBJ1-1; clone size: .; V gene: TRBV11-3; D gene: TRBD1; CDR3 protein: CASSRGTGVGNTEAFF; CDR3 DNA: TGTGCCAGCAGCCGGGGAACAGGGGTTGGGAACACTGAAGCTTTCTTT
J gene: TRBJ2-3; clone size: .; V gene: TRBV18; D gene: TRBD1; CDR3 protein: CASSPLSGGITDTQYF; CDR3 DNA: TGTGCCAGCTCACCACTCTCAGGGGGCATCACAGATACGCAGTATTTT
J gene: TRBJ1-3; clone size: .; V gene: TRBV30; D gene: .; CDR3 protein: CAWSPGGGNTIYF; CDR3 DNA: TGTGCCTGGAGTCCCGGGGGGGGAAACACCATATATTTT
J gene: TRBJ1-3; clone size: .; V gene: TRBV4-2; D gene: .; CDR3 protein: CASSQVGTVSGNTIYF; CDR3 DNA: TGTGCCAGCAGCCAAGTCGGAACAGTCTCTGGAAACACCATATATTTT
J gene: TRBJ2-2; clone size: .; V gene: TRBV30; D gene: .; CDR3 protein: CAWRRETGELFF; CDR3 DNA: TGTGCCTGGAGACGGGAAACCGGGGAGCTGTTTTTT
J gene: TRBJ1-1; clone size: .; V gene: TRBV6-5; D gene: .; CDR3 protein: CASTQGRATEAFF; CDR3 DNA: TGTGCCAGCACCCAGGGCCGCGCCACTGAAGCTTTCTTT
J gene: TRBJ2-5; clone size: once; V gene: TRBV7-2; D gene: TRBD2; CDR3 protein: CASSLASGSSETQYF; CDR3 DNA: TGTGCCAGCAGCTTAGCTAGCGGGAGCTCAGAGACCCAGTACTTC